This passage covers 2 T cell receptor beta chains from one sample sequenced in a study of chemoradiotherapy in HPV16-positive cancers. The method was immunoSEQ multiplex PCR; TCRdb's version includes in-frame clones alone and lacks a portion of them. The profile covers about 14,000 clones, with roughly nine tenths appearing a single time and about 4.5% taken by the ten largest. Here the sequenced sample was tumor tissue, taken from a patient who underwent chemoradiotherapy. The source of these receptors is a human donor with HPV-associated anogenital cancer.

The rearrangement uses TRBV5-5 and TRBJ2-1; no reliable D call. The V end was cut by 7 bases, the J end by 7 bases, with 15 bases between. This CDR3 contains 13 residues. Looked up from germline, CDR1 is SGHKS and CDR2 is YYEKEE (reference sequence). The DNA for the CDR3 is TGTGCCAGCTACGCCCACGGCCCGAATGAGCAGTTCTTC. Its protein is CASYAHGPNEQFF. Full variable domain (rest looked up from reference TRBV5-5 and TRBJ2-1): DAGVTQSPTHLIKTRGQQVTLRCSPISGHKSVSWYQQVLGQGPQFIFQYYEKEERGRGNFPDRFSARQFPNYSSELNVNALLLGDSALYLCASYAHGPNEQFFGPGTRLTVL.

The CDR3: CASSLGGGPATNEKLFF. The CDR3, as DNA: TGCGCCAGCAGCTTGGGCGGAGGACCCGCAACTAATGAAAAACTGTTTTTT. The chain is built from TRBV5-1 and TRBJ1-4, with D unresolved. Germline V gene data show CDR1 as SGHRS and CDR2 as YFSETQ. CDR3 size: 17 residues. Between the trimmed V and J ends, which lost 0 bases and 0 bases, there was a span of 12 bases.